This T cell receptor beta chain comes out of a study of CD8 T cells in Susac syndrome. After extraction with the RNeasy kit, roughly 0.5 to 1 ug of the RNA was reverse transcribed using random hexamers. TCRdb passed the immunoSEQ multiplex PCR reads through MiXCR, listing each CDR3 protein once. The table includes 160,000 or so distinct CDR3 sequences, about 95% detected once. The T cells that were sequenced for TCR beta were CD8+ and CD4+ cells from blood. This CDR3 has 14 residues. Germline V gene sequence: CDR1 MGHRA, CDR2 YSYEKL. Between the trimmed V and J ends, which lost 5 bases and 0 bases, there was a span of 11 bases.

Specimen: CD4+ T cells from PBMCs. The V and J genes are TRBV4-1 and TRBJ2-7; unclear D gene. The clonotype was recovered from a human donor with Susac syndrome. The CDR3 region has the DNA TGCGCCAGCAGCACCGTGGGGTCCTCCTACGAGCAGTACTTC. Translated: CASSTVGSSYEQYF.